One sample yielded the 22 T cell receptor beta chains listed below, sequenced in a study of memory CD4+ T cells and cytomegalovirus serostatus. The sort gate was single viable CD3+CD4+CD8-CD45RO+ cells for memory CD4+ T cells. TCRdb keeps only in-frame clones here, not all; method: immunoSEQ multiplex PCR. The profile covers 60,000 to 70,000 clones, with 76% appearing a single time and around 5% taken by the ten largest. Source material: memory CD4+ T cells from blood. These receptors originate from an adult in good health and CMV-seropositive.

A few counts support this clone. This chain uses TRBV4-2 with TRBJ2-1; either TRBD1 or TRBD2 may fit D (5 bases each). The CDR3 runs 12 residues. Trimming removed 6 bases at V and 9 bases at J, with 12 bases between. Germline CDR1 is LGHNA and CDR2 is YNFKEQ. The DNA for the CDR3 is TGTGCCAGCAGAACTAAGAGGGGTGAGCAGTTCTTC. This translates into CASRTKRGEQFF.

The rearrangement joins TRBV12-5 to TRBJ1-2; the D gene is possibly TRBD1 (5 bases). Trimming took 0 bases from V and 1 from J, leaving 12 bases between them. The V gene's germline CDR1 is LGHNT and CDR2 FRNRAP. This CDR3 has 16 amino acids. The CDR3 loop is CASGLVLGGDNYGYTF. The CDR3 coding sequence is TGTGCTAGTGGTTTGGTACTTGGGGGGGATAACTATGGCTACACCTTC.

This clone appeared a few times. The rearrangement uses TRBV5-1 and TRBJ1-6; possibly TRBD1 for D (6 bases). CDR1 and CDR2 (germline): SGHRS, YFSETQ. The CDR3 has 15 residues. Deletions cut 1 base from V and 7 bases from J, with 12 bases between. The CDR3: CASSLLGTTNSPLHF. As DNA, the CDR3 is TGCGCCAGCAGCTTGTTGGGGACAACAAATTCACCCCTCCACTTT.

CDR3: CASSTQATNEKLFF. CDR3 DNA sequence: TGTGCCAGCAGCACACAAGCAACTAATGAAAAACTGTTTTTT. This chain uses TRBV28 with TRBJ1-4; D ambiguous. The CDR3 is 14 residues long. Trimming took 6 bases from V and 0 from J, leaving 8 bases between them. From germline, CDR1 is MDHEN and CDR2 SYDVKM.

The rearrangement joins TRBV20-1 to TRBJ2-1; 7 positions match TRBD1. Germline V gives CDR1 DFQATT, CDR2 SNEGSKA (reference sequence). The CDR3 length is 11 residues. The V segment lost 4 bases and the J segment 8 bases; nucleotides outside the gene matches: 2. This CDR3 reads CSATGTDEQFF. In nucleotides, the CDR3 is TGCAGTGCTACCGGGACAGATGAGCAGTTCTTC.

The chain links TRBV6-5 to TRBJ1-4, with 9 bases aligning to TRBD1. Germline-derived CDR1 and CDR2 are MNHEY and SVGAGI. This CDR3 has 13 residues. With 8 bases clipped from V and 6 bases from J, the junction kept 4 bases outside the gene matches. The CDR3 region is CASVRDRDEKLFF. The CDR3 DNA is TGTGCCAGCGTTAGGGACAGGGATGAAAAACTGTTTTTT.

A few counts support this clone. The chain combines TRBV29-1 with TRBJ2-1, with 9 bases matching TRBD2. The V segment lost 6 bases and the J segment 6 bases; nucleotides outside the gene matches: 6. Germline V gives CDR1 SQVTM, CDR2 ANQGSEA. This CDR3 region has 13 residues. DNA of the CDR3: TGCAGCGTGCTTGGCGGGGGGGCCAATGAGCAGTTCTTC. It specifies CSVLGGGANEQFF.

The rearrangement uses TRBV4-3 and TRBJ2-2; unclear D gene. The germline V and J ends were trimmed by 1 base and 1 base, with 10 bases remaining between them. Germline V gene data show CDR1 as LGHNA and CDR2 as YSLEER. The CDR3 runs to 16 residues. This CDR3 reads CASSQGHIRNTGELFF. DNA for the CDR3: TGCGCCAGCAGCCAAGGACACATAAGGAACACCGGGGAGCTGTTTTTT.

This rearrangement joins TRBV2 to TRBJ1-6; no definite D call. The CDR3 is 15 amino acids. Germline CDR1 and CDR2: SNHLY and FYNNEI. V lost 5 bases and J 8 bases, leaving 16 bases between the germline ends. The CDR3 sequence: CASSYGEFGDSPLHF. In nucleotides, the CDR3 is TGTGCCAGCAGTTATGGGGAGTTTGGCGATTCACCCCTCCACTTT.

V is TRBV27 and J is TRBJ2-1, with TRBD1 identical over 9 bases. CDR1 and CDR2 from the germline V gene are MNHEY and SMNVEV (reference sequence). V lost 1 base to trimming and J lost 2 bases; unmatched junction nucleotides: 9. The length of the CDR3 is 18 residues. The CDR3 nucleotides read TGTGCCAGCAGTTTATATGACAGGGGGAAGTGGACCTACAATGAGCAGTTCTTC. Amino acid sequence: CASSLYDRGKWTYNEQFF.

This clone was recorded only once. The chain links TRBV29-1 to TRBJ2-1, with D possibly TRBD1 on 6 matching bases. The CDR3 has 13 residues. Germline V lookup: CDR1 SQVTM, CDR2 ANQGSEA. Trimming took off 6 bases at V and 6 bases at J, with 15 bases between the two ends. The CDR3 sequence: CSVGQGMGNEQFF. The CDR3 DNA reads as TGCAGCGTGGGGCAGGGGATGGGCAATGAGCAGTTCTTC.

The V call is TRBV2, the J call TRBJ1-2; D unclear. Germline CDR1 SNHLY, CDR2 FYNNEI. Trimming shortened V by 6 bases and J by 2 bases, and 4 bases separated the two germline ends. The CDR3 consists of 11 residues. The CDR3 is CASRVNYGYTF. The CDR3, as DNA: TGTGCCAGCAGGGTAAACTATGGCTACACCTTC.

The chain is built from TRBV7-2 and TRBJ2-7, with D unresolved. V dropped 4 bases and J dropped 2 bases, with 3 bases sitting between them. The CDR3 has 11 residues. Germline lookup yields CDR1 SGHTA and CDR2 FQGNSA. The DNA of the CDR3 is TGTGCCAGCAGCTCCCCCTACGAGCAGTACTTC. Amino acid sequence: CASSSPYEQYF.

The V and J genes are TRBV28 and TRBJ1-2; maybe TRBD1 (6 bases). V lost 4 bases to trimming and J lost 5 bases, with 14 bases between them. From germline, CDR1 is MDHEN and CDR2 SYDVKM. The CDR3 contains 14 residues. The CDR3 loop reads CASSSHRDPYGYTF. CDR3 nucleotide sequence: TGTGCCAGCAGTTCTCACAGGGACCCTTATGGCTACACCTTC.

This chain uses TRBV7-2 with TRBJ2-3; TRBD2 agrees at 12 bases. Trimming at V came to 4 bases and at J to 5 bases, leaving 7 bases not matched to a gene. CDR3 size: 16 residues. Per germline, CDR1 SGHTA and CDR2 FQGNSA. CDR3 amino acids: CASSSLTSGRIDTQYF. The CDR3 nucleotides are TGTGCCAGCAGCTCCTTGACTAGCGGGAGAATAGATACGCAGTATTTT.

As DNA, the CDR3 is TGCAGCGTTGAAATGGACTTATTCGACTATGGCTACACCTTC. Translation gives CSVEMDLFDYGYTF. J is TRBJ1-2 and V is TRBV29-1; D is uncertain. The V and J ends lost 2 bases and 3 bases respectively, with 13 bases between them. CDR3 length: 14 amino acids. Germline CDR1 SQVTM, CDR2 ANQGSEA.

J is TRBJ1-5 and V is TRBV4-2, with D uncertain. The CDR3 covers 14 residues. Per the germline V gene, CDR1 is LGHNA and CDR2 is YNFKEQ. The germline V and J ends were trimmed by 1 base and 3 bases, with 7 bases remaining between them. CDR3 sequence: CASSQGRNNQPQHF. In DNA, the CDR3 is TGTGCCAGCAGCCAAGGGCGGAACAATCAGCCCCAGCATTTT.

The chain links TRBV11-2 to TRBJ2-3; 9 bases are shared with TRBD2. CDR3 size: 14 residues. V lost 7 bases and J lost 3; bases outside the gene matches: 5. Per germline, CDR1 SGHAT and CDR2 FQNNGV. The CDR3 sequence: CASTPAGGTDTQYF. CDR3 in DNA: TGTGCCAGCACTCCAGCGGGGGGTACAGATACGCAGTATTTT. Combining the CDR3 with reference TRBV11-2 and TRBJ2-3 gives the whole variable domain EAGVAQSPRYKIIEKRQSVAFWCNPISGHATLYWYQQILGQGPKLLIQFQNNGVVDDSQLPKDRFSAERLKGVDSTLKIQPAKLEDSAVYLCASTPAGGTDTQYFGPGTRLTVL.

V is TRBV7-9 and J is TRBJ2-7; TRBD1 aligns across 11 bases. CDR1 SEHNR and CDR2 FQNEAQ come from the germline V gene (reference sequence). CDR3 length: 16 amino acids. Trimming took 5 bases from V and 3 from J; bases not matched to a gene: 9. CDR3 in amino acids: CASSPHGTGGSYEQYF. The CDR3 bases are TGTGCCAGCAGCCCCCATGGGACAGGGGGAAGCTACGAGCAGTACTTC.

The chain joins TRBV2 to TRBJ2-1; a weak D match, TRBD1 (6 bases). Trimming stripped 4 bases from V and 4 bases from J, with 17 bases between. Germline V gives CDR1 SNHLY, CDR2 FYNNEI. This CDR3 is 16 amino acids long. CDR3 loop: CASSGGWTVSYNEQFF. For the CDR3, the DNA is TGTGCCAGCAGTGGAGGGTGGACAGTTTCTTACAATGAGCAGTTCTTC.

This clone occurred a few times. This rearrangement joins TRBV5-1 to TRBJ1-6, with a weak D call TRBD1 (6 bases). V gave up 4 bases and J gave up 8 bases, with 10 bases separating them. The CDR3 runs to 13 residues. Germline V gene lookup returns CDR1 SGHRS and CDR2 YFSETQ. The chain's CDR3 is CASSAGDHSPLHF. The CDR3 bases are TGCGCCAGCAGCGCAGGGGACCATTCACCCCTCCACTTT.

The V and J genes are TRBV7-9 and TRBJ1-1; a possible D gene is TRBD1 (5 bases). This CDR3 is built from 14 residues. The V end lost 0 bases, the J end lost 6 bases, and 11 bases lay between the germline ends. CDR1 and CDR2 (germline): SEHNR, FQNEAQ (reference sequence). In DNA form, the CDR3 reads TGTGCCAGCAGCTTAGCGGCACGGGGGTCTGAAGCTTTCTTT. Its protein product is CASSLAARGSEAFF.